The 11 T cell receptor beta chains listed next were all sequenced from one sample in a study of beta chain features in type 1 diabetes. Reverse transcription of all isolated RNA meant that expressed TCRB transcripts were sequenced. Sequencing used immunoSEQ multiplex PCR; TCRdb keeps in-frame clones, though not all of them. This sample has 250,000 to 300,000 clones, with about 23% found just once. No antigen has been assigned to these receptors. Study results and caveats: TCRB CDR3s were moderately but significantly shorter in Type 1 diabetes patients in all four CD4+ subsets.

Specimen: naive CD4+ T cells from blood. Receptors were obtained from a woman under 40 with type 1 diabetes.

This chain links TRBV30 with TRBJ1-1; a weak D match, TRBD1 (6 bases). Germline V gives CDR1 GTSNPN, CDR2 SVGIG (reference sequence). V shed 2 bases and J shed 5 bases, with 12 bases lying between them. CDR3 length equals 13 residues. As DNA, the CDR3 is TGTGCCTGGAGTAACGACAGGATTACTGAAGCTTTCTTT. Translating gives CAWSNDRITEAFF.

This rearrangement joins TRBV12-5 to TRBJ2-1, with D perhaps matching TRBD1 (6 bases). The ends were cut back, 5 bases at V and 5 bases at J, with 19 bases in the middle. Germline V gives CDR1 LGHNT, CDR2 FRNRAP. The CDR3 is made up of 16 amino acids. CDR3 DNA sequence: TGTGCTAGTGGTCCTGACCCCGGGACACGACACAATGAGCAGTTCTTC. This sequence encodes CASGPDPGTRHNEQFF.

This chain joins TRBV28 and TRBJ2-1, with 10 bases lining up with TRBD2. Trimming removed 2 bases from V and 0 bases from J; junction bases left unmatched: 4. There are 17 residues in the CDR3. Germline V gene sequence: CDR1 MDHEN, CDR2 SYDVKM. CDR3 amino acids: CASSLTSGVSSYNEQFF. The CDR3 nucleotides are TGTGCCAGCAGTTTAACTAGCGGGGTCAGCTCCTACAATGAGCAGTTCTTC.

The chain recombines TRBV5-6 with TRBJ2-5; no definite D call. This CDR3 has 14 residues. V gave up 0 bases and J gave up 2 bases, with 8 bases separating them. The germline CDR1 and CDR2 sequences are SGHDT and YYEEEE. The CDR3 reads CASSLVSSQETQYF. The CDR3 DNA reads as TGTGCCAGCAGCTTGGTTTCCAGTCAAGAGACCCAGTACTTC.

The chain recombines TRBV19 with TRBJ1-2; TRBD1 matches at 7 bases. Trimming cost V 7 bases and J 4 bases; bases outside gene matches: 18. The CDR3 extends over 17 amino acids. In germline, CDR1 is LNHDA, CDR2 SQIVND (reference sequence). CDR3 in DNA: TGTGCCAGTAAGAAGGGGGGCCTGACAGGGAAATTCTATGGCTACACCTTC. Its translation: CASKKGGLTGKFYGYTF.

Only a few counts were recorded for this clone. This chain connects TRBV29-1 to TRBJ2-3; a possible D gene is TRBD2 (6 bases). Germline CDR1 and CDR2: SQVTM and ANQGSEA. The CDR3 is 13 amino acids. Trimming shortened V by 4 bases and J by 9 bases, and 17 bases separated the two germline ends. The CDR3 coding sequence is TGCAGCGTTGGTCCTCGGGACTCCCCCACGCAGTATTTT. This encodes CSVGPRDSPTQYF.

The J gene is TRBJ2-4, the V gene TRBV4-2; 13 nucleotides match TRBD2. Losses at the gene ends were 4 bases for V and 5 bases for J; bases not matched to a gene: 5. The CDR3 consists of 16 residues. CDR1 LGHNA and CDR2 YNFKEQ come from the germline V gene. The CDR3 sequence: CASSLEGLAGENIQYF. CDR3 in DNA: TGTGCCAGCAGCCTTGAAGGACTAGCGGGAGAAAACATTCAGTACTTC.

This clone has just a few counts. The genes are TRBV7-3 and TRBJ2-2; 10 bases align to TRBD1. V shed 3 bases, J shed 7 bases, and the junction held 2 bases outside the gene matches. CDR3 length equals 14 residues. Germline V gene lookup returns CDR1 SGHTA and CDR2 FQGTGA. The CDR3 loop reads CASSLGQGSGELFF. CDR3 DNA sequence: TGTGCCAGCAGCTTGGGACAGGGGAGCGGGGAGCTGTTTTTT.

V is TRBV29-1 and J is TRBJ2-2, with D uncertain. Germline V gives CDR1 SQVTM, CDR2 ANQGSEA. The CDR3 has 12 residues. With 2 bases removed from V and 8 bases from J, the gap between germline ends came to 9 bases. The CDR3 region is CSVENNPGELFF. The CDR3 bases are TGCAGCGTTGAAAACAACCCGGGGGAGCTGTTTTTT.

Only a few counts were recorded for this clone. V gene TRBV25-1 combines with J gene TRBJ2-1, with TRBD2 identical over 8 bases. The germline gives CDR1 MGHDK, CDR2 SYGVNS. The CDR3 covers 16 residues. The V segment lost 7 bases and the J segment 5 bases; nucleotides outside the gene matches: 13. This CDR3 reads CASMAAGGVGHNEQFF. The DNA for the CDR3 is TGTGCCAGCATGGCGGCGGGAGGAGTTGGGCACAATGAGCAGTTCTTC.

This chain uses TRBV5-1 with TRBJ2-6; maybe TRBD2 (5 bases). The CDR3 consists of 16 residues. V lost 6 bases and J 0 bases, leaving 13 bases between the germline ends. Germline V gene lookup returns CDR1 SGHRS and CDR2 YFSETQ. Written as DNA, the CDR3 is TGCGCCAGCACGGCAGGAGGTGGCTCTGGGGCCAACGTCCTGACTTTC. It encodes CASTAGGGSGANVLTF.